The T cell receptor beta chain described here comes from a study of blood T cell repertoires in COVID-19. Background on the study: The samples span acute and convalescent COVID-19 from the United States, Italy and Spain.

V trimming: 4 bases; J trimming: 5 bases; junction bases outside the gene matches: 9. The CDR3 is 14 amino acids. From germline, CDR1 is GTSNPN and CDR2 SVGIG (reference sequence). Libraries were prepared by immunoSEQ multiplex PCR; TCRdb keeps only in-frame clonotypes and omits some of them. The table lists roughly 89,000 clones, 80% of them singletons. The J gene is TRBJ1-2, the V gene TRBV30; TRBD1 aligns across 8 bases. The clonotype was recovered from an older woman with acute or convalescent COVID-19. The sequenced material came from peripheral blood. CDR3 amino acids: CAWKGLGQGYGYTF. CDR3 nucleotides: TGTGCCTGGAAGGGCCTCGGACAGGGATATGGCTACACCTTC.